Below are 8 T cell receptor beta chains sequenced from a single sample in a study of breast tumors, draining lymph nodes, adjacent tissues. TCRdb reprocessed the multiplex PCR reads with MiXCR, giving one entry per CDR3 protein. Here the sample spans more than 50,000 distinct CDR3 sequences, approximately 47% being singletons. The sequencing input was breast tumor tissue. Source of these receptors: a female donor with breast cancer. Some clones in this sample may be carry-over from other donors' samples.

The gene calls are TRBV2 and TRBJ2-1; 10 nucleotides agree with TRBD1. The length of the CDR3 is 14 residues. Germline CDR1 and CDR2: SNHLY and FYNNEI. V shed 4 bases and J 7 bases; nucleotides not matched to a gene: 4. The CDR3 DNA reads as TGTGCCAGCAGTGGACAGGGGGCAGGGAATGAGCAGTTCTTC. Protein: CASSGQGAGNEQFF.

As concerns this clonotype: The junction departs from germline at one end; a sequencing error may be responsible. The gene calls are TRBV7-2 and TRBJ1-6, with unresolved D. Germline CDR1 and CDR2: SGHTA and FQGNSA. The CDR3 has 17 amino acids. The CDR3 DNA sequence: TGTGCCAGCAGTAAAACCCCCGGATGGTCCTATAATTCCCCCCTCCACTTT. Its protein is CASSKTPGWSYNSPLHF.

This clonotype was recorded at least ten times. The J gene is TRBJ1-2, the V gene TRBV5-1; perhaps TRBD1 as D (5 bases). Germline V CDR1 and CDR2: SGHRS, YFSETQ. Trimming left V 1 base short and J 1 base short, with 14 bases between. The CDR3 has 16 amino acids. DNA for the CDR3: TGCGCCAGCAGCTTGTCCGACAGCCTTTATAACTATGGCTACACCTTC. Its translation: CASSLSDSLYNYGYTF.

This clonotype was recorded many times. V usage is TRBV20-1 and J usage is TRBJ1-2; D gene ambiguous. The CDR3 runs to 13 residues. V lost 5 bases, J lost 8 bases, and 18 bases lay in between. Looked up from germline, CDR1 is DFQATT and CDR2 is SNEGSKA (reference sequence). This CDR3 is CSAPTGEGEGYTF. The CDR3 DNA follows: TGCAGTGCTCCTACGGGCGAAGGAGAGGGCTACACCTTC.

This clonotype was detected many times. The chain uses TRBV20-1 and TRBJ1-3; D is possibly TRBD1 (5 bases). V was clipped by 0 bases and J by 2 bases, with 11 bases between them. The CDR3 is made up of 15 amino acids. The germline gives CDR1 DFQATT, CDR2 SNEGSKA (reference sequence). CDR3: CSARDREGTGNTIYF. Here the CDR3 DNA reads TGCAGTGCTAGAGATCGGGAGGGGACTGGAAACACCATATATTTT.

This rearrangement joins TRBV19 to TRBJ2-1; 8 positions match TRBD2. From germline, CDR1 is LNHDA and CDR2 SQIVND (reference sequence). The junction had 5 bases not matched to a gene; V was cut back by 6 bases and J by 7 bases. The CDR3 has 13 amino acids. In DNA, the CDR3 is TGTGCCAGTAGCGGGAGGGCCTTTAATGAGCAGTTCTTC. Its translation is CASSGRAFNEQFF.

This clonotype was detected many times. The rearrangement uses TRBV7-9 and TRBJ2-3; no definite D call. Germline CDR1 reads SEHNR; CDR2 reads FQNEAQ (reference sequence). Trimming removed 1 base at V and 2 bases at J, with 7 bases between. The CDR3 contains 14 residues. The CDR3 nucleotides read TGTGCCAGCAGCTTAGACATAATCACAGATACGCAGTATTTT. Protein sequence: CASSLDIITDTQYF.

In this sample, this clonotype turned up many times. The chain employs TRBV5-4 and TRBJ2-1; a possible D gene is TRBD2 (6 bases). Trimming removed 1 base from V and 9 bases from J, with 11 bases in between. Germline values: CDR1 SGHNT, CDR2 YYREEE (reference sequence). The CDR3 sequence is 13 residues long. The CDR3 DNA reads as TGTGCCAGCAGCTTGAACGGGAGAGTTGAGCAGTTCTTC. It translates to CASSLNGRVEQFF.